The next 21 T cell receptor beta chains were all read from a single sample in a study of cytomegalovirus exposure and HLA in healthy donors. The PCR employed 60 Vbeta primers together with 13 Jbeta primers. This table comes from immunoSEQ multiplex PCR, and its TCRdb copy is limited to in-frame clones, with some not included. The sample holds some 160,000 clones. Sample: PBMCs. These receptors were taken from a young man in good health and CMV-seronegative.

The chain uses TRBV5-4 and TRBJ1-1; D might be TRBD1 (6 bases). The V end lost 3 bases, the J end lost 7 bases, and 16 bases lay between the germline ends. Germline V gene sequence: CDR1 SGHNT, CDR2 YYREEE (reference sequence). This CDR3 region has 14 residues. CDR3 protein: CASSSEFTGREAFF. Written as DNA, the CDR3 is TGTGCCAGCAGCTCTGAATTTACAGGGCGTGAAGCTTTCTTT.

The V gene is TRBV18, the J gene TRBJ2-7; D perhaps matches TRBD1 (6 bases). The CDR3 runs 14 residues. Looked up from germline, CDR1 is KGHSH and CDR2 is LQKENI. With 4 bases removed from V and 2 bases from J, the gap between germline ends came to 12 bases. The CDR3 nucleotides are TGTGCCAGCTCACAACTACAGGGAACCTACGAGCAGTACTTC. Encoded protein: CASSQLQGTYEQYF.

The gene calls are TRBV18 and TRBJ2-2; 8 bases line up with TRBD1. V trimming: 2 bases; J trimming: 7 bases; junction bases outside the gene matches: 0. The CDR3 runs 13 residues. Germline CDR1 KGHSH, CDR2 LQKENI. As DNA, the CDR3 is TGTGCCAGCTCACCAGGACAGGGCGGGGAGCTGTTTTTT. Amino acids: CASSPGQGGELFF.

This CDR3 is CASKETTGGFAEAFF. In nucleotides, the CDR3 is TGTGCCAGTAAGGAAACGACAGGGGGTTTCGCTGAAGCTTTCTTT. V gene TRBV19 combines with J gene TRBJ1-1; TRBD1 aligns across 9 bases. The germline V gene encodes CDR1 LNHDA and CDR2 SQIVND (reference sequence). V trimming: 7 bases; J trimming: 6 bases; junction bases outside the gene matches: 12. This CDR3 is 15 amino acids long.

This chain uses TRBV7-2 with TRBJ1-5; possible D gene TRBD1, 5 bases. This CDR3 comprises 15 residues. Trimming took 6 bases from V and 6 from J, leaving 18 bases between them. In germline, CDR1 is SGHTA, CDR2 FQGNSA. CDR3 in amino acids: CASSRTGTEPQPQHF. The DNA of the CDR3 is TGTGCCAGCAGTCGCACAGGAACAGAACCTCAGCCCCAGCATTTT.

The CDR3 region has the DNA TGTGCCAGCAATTTGGGGCCAGGACAGGGTGACAATGAGCAGTTCTTC. Translating gives CASNLGPGQGDNEQFF. V and J are TRBV27 and TRBJ2-1; TRBD1 matches at 8 bases. The germline V gene encodes CDR1 MNHEY and CDR2 SMNVEV (reference sequence). The ends lost 7 bases at V and 5 bases at J; junction bases unmatched: 13. The CDR3 sequence is 16 residues long.

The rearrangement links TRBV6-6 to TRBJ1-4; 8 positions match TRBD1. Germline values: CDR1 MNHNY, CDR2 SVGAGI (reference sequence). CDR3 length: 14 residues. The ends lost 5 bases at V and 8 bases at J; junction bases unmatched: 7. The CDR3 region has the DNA TGTGCCAGCAGTCCACCGGACAGGGCCGAAAAACTGTTTTTT. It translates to CASSPPDRAEKLFF.

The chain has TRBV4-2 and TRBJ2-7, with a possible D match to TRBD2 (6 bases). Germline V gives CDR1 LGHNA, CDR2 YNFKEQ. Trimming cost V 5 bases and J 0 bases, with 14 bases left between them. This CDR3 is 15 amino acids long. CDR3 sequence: CASSSLAESSYEQYF. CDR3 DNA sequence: TGTGCCAGCAGCTCTTTAGCGGAGAGCTCCTACGAGCAGTACTTC.

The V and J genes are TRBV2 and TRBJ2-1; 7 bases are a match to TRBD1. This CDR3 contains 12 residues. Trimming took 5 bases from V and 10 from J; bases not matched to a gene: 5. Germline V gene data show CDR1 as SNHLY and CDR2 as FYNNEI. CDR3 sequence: CASSQQGLEQFF. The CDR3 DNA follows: TGTGCCAGCAGTCAACAGGGGCTGGAGCAGTTCTTC.

CDR3 in DNA: TGTGCCAGCAGTTACCTAGCAGGGGGCCTCTACGAGCAGTACTTC. Encoded protein: CASSYLAGGLYEQYF. This rearrangement joins TRBV6-5 to TRBJ2-5; 8 bases fit TRBD1. Matching the DNA end better, TRBJ2-7 makes the J call doubtful. Germline loops: CDR1 MNHEY, CDR2 SVGAGI. The CDR3 consists of 15 residues.

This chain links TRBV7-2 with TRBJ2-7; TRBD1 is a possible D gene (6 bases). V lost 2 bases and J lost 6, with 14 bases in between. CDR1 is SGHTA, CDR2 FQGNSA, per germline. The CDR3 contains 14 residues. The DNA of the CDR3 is TGTGCCAGCAGCTTAAACAGGGAAATGGGCGAGCAGTACTTC. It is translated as CASSLNREMGEQYF.

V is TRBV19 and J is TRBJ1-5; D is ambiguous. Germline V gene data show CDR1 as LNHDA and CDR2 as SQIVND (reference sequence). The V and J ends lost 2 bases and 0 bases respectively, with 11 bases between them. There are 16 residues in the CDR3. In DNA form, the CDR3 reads TGTGCCAGTAGTATAAGAGCGGTCTATAGCAATCAGCCCCAGCATTTT. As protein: CASSIRAVYSNQPQHF.

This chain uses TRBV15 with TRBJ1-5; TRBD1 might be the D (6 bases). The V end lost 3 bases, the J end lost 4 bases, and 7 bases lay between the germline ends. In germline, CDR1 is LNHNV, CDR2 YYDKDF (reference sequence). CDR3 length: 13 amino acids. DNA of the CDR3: TGTGCCACCAGCAGCAGGGGTAATCAGCCCCAGCATTTT. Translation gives CATSSRGNQPQHF. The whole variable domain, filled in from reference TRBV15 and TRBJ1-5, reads DAMVIQNPRYQVTQFGKPVTLSCSQTLNHNVMYWYQQKSSQAPKLLFHYYDKDFNNEADTPDNFQSRRPNTSFCFLDIRSPGLGDTAMYLCATSSRGNQPQHFGDGTRLSIL.

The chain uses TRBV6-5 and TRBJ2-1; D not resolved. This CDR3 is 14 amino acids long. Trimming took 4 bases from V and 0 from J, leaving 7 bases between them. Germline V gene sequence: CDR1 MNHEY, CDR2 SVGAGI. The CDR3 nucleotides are TGTGCCAGCAGTTCGCCGAGCTCCTACAATGAGCAGTTCTTC. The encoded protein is CASSSPSSYNEQFF.

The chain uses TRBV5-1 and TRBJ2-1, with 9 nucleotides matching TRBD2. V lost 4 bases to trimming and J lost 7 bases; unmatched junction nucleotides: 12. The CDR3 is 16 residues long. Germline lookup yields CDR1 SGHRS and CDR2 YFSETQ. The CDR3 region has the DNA TGCGCCAGCAGCGTGGATTTAGCGGGAGCTGTAAATGAGCAGTTCTTC. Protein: CASSVDLAGAVNEQFF.

CDR3 sequence reads: CASSRSEMGLASNEGKNIQYF. The CDR3 DNA sequence: TGCGCCAGCAGCCGATCAGAGATGGGACTAGCCTCCAACGAAGGAAAAAACATTCAGTACTTC. V is TRBV4-3 and J is TRBJ2-4; 9 bases are a match to TRBD2. Germline V gives CDR1 LGHNA, CDR2 YSLEER. With 4 bases clipped from V and 4 bases from J, the junction kept 23 bases outside the gene matches. The CDR3 extends over 21 amino acids.

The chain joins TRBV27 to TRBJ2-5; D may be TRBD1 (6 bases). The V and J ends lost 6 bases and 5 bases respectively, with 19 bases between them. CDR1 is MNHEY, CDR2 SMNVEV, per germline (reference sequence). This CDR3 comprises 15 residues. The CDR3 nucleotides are TGTGCCAGCAGGACTCTGGACAGCACCGGGGAGACCCAGTACTTC. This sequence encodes CASRTLDSTGETQYF.

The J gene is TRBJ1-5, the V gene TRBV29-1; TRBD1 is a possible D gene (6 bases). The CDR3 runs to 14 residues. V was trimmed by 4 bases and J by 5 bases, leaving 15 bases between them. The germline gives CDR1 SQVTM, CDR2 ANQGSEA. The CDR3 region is CSVVTGQRDQPQHF. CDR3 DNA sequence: TGCAGCGTTGTCACAGGGCAAAGGGATCAGCCCCAGCATTTT. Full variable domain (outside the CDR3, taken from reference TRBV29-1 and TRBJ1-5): SAVISQKPSRDICQRGTSLTIQCQVDSQVTMMFWYRQQPGQSLTLIATANQGSEATYESGFVIDKFPISRPNLTFSTLTVSNMSPEDSSIYLCSVVTGQRDQPQHFGDGTRLSIL.

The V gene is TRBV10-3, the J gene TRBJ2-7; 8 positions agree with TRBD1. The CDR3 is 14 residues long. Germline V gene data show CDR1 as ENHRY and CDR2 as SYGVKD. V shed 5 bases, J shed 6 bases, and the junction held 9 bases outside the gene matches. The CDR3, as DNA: TGTGCCATCAGTACTGGACAGGGCTTTCGCGAGCAGTACTTC. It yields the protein CAISTGQGFREQYF.

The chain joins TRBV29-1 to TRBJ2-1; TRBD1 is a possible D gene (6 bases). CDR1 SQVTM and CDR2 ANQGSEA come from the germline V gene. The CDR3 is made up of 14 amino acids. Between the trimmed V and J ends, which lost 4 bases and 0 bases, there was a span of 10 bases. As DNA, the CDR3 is TGCAGCGTTGCGGACAGCAGCTCCTACAATGAGCAGTTCTTC. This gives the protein CSVADSSSYNEQFF.

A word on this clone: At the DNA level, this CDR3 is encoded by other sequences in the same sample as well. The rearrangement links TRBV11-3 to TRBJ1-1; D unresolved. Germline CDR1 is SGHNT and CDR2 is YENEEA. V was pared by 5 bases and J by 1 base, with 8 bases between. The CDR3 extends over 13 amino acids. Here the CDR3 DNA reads TGTGCCAGCAGCCTGAGGGAGAACACTGAAGCTTTCTTT. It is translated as CASSLRENTEAFF.